Below are 6 T cell receptor beta chains sequenced from a single sample in a study of molecular identifiers for immune sequencing clone quantification. A single record per CDR3 protein comes from TCRdb applying MiXCR to the PCR reads. The sample yields 300,000 to 400,000 distinct CDR3 sequences, about 22% seen once. Sequenced input: naive CD8+ T cells from blood, with Jurkat cell RNA spiked in. The subset: FACS-sorted CD8+CD4-CCR7+CD45RA+ naive T cells. These TCRs come from a human donor in good health. Some libraries in this study had Jurkat cell RNA spiked in.

About this clonotype itself: At one end the junction does not follow the germline gene, possibly because of a read error. V is TRBV19 and J is TRBJ2-7; possibly TRBD1 for D (5 bases). CDR3 length equals 13 residues. Germline CDR1 and CDR2: LNHDA and SQIVND (reference sequence). CDR3 protein: CASSSPDSYERYF. The CDR3 nucleotides read TGTGCCAGTAGTAGCCCCGACAGCTACGAGCGGTACTTC. The full variable domain, rest sourced from reference TRBV19 and TRBJ2-7, is DGGITQSPKYLFRKEGQNVTLSCEQNLNHDAMYWYRQDPGQGLRLIYYSQIVNDFQKGDIAEGYSVSREKKESFPLTVTSAQKNPTAFYLCASSSPDSYERYFGPGTRLTVT.

This clonotype has only a few counts. V is TRBV24-1 and J is TRBJ2-3, with TRBD2 identical over 8 bases. Germline assignment: CDR1 KGHDR and CDR2 SFDVKD. V shed 3 bases and J 5 bases; nucleotides not matched to a gene: 3. The CDR3 covers 14 residues. The CDR3 reads CATSDTGGEDTQYF. CDR3 nucleotide sequence: TGTGCCACCAGTGATACCGGGGGGGAAGATACGCAGTATTTT.

A word on this clonotype: A much larger clone lies one base from this, so it may be a read error. V is TRBV6-5 and J is TRBJ1-1; D not certain. The V and J ends lost 5 bases and 4 bases respectively, with 11 bases between them. CDR3 length: 13 residues. The germline V gene has CDR1 MNHEY and CDR2 SVGAGI. DNA for the CDR3: TGTGCCAGCAGTCCCCCGCGGCCCACTGAAGCTTTCTTT. It yields the protein CASSPPRPTEAFF.

This clonotype was seen ten or more times. The chain has TRBV6-2 or TRBV6-3 and TRBJ2-7; 13 bases agree with TRBD2. V lost 4 bases and J lost 3; bases outside the gene matches: 0. In germline, CDR1 is MNHEY, CDR2 SVGEGT. This CDR3 spans 14 amino acids. CDR3 loop: CASSWTSGGYEQYF. CDR3 bases: TGTGCCAGCAGTTGGACTAGCGGGGGCTACGAGCAGTACTTC.

This clonotype came up many times. The chain is built from TRBV6-1 and TRBJ2-5; D is ambiguous. Germline loops: CDR1 MNHNS, CDR2 SASEGT. The germline V and J ends were trimmed by 0 bases and 0 bases, with 14 bases remaining between them. This CDR3 region has 17 residues. The CDR3 coding sequence is TGTGCCAGCAGTGAAGCGATCGGACGAATGTACCAAGAGACCCAGTACTTC. Its protein is CASSEAIGRMYQETQYF.

V and J are TRBV11-2 and TRBJ2-5; the D is unclear. The CDR3 totals 15 residues. Per germline, CDR1 SGHAT and CDR2 FQNNGV. V was cut by 5 bases and J by 0 bases, with 13 bases left in between. The CDR3 coding sequence is TGTGCCAGCAGCCCGCCCCTGGTGGACCAAGAGACCCAGTACTTC. This sequence encodes CASSPPLVDQETQYF.